The T cell receptor (beta chain) described here comes from a study of T cells in Graves' hyperthyroidism and ophthalmopathy. Whole-study context: Peripheral blood sampling occurred at initial diagnosis, before any treatment. General study findings and limits: A model of 13 V-J features distinguished ophthalmopathy from stable hyperthyroidism.

There were TCR beta CDR3 regions amplified from RNA transcripts. Using the HTBI primer set, a first-round RT-PCR was run on the TCR CDR3. TCRdb reanalysed the multiplex PCR reads using MiXCR and keeps one entry per CDR3 protein. Among 90,000 to 120,000 distinct CDR3 sequences, 15% to 20% were seen once, and the ten largest hold about 42%. Exclusion of patients followed from uncontrolled infection, other autoimmune disease, pregnancy or lactation. Germline loops: CDR1 KGHSH, CDR2 LQKENI. V lost 5 bases and J lost 7; bases outside the gene matches: 2. This CDR3 comprises 12 residues. Ten or more counts support this clonotype. What it recognizes is unknown.

Sequenced sample: blood. This rearrangement joins TRBV18 to TRBJ1-1, with TRBD1 matching over 9 bases. The clonotype was recovered from a woman in her forties or fifties with Graves' hyperthyroidism. The CDR3 DNA reads TGTGCCAGCTCAACGGGACAGGGTGAAGCTTTCTTT. Translated: CASSTGQGEAFF. The variable domain in full, completed from reference TRBV18 and TRBJ1-1, reads NAGVMQNPRHLVRRRGQEARLRCSPMKGHSHVYWYRQLPEEGLKFMVYLQKENIIDESGMPKERFSAEFPKEGPSILRIQQVVRGDSAAYFCASSTGQGEAFFGQGTRLTVV.